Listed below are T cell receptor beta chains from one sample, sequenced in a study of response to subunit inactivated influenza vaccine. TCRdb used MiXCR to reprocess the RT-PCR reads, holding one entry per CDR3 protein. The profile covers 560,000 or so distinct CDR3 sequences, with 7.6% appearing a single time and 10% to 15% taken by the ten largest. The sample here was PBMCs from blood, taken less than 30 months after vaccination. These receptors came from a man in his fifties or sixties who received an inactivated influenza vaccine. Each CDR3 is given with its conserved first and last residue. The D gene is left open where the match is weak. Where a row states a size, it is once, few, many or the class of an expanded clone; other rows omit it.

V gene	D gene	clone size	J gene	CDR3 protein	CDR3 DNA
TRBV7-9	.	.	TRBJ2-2	CASSPQSGGELFF	TGTGCCAGCAGCCCCCAGTCGGGTGGGGAGCTGTTTTTT
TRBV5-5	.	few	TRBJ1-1	CASSWRASNTEAFF	TGTGCCAGCAGCTGGCGGGCATCGAACACTGAAGCTTTCTTT
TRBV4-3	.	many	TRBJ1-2	CASSQDKGHYGYTF	TGCGCCAGCAGCCAAGATAAAGGGCATTATGGCTACACCTTC
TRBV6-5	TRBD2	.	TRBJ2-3	CASSQRRGFSGEADTQYF	TGTGCCAGCAGTCAACGTCGAGGTTTTAGCGGGGAGGCAGATACGCAGTATTTT
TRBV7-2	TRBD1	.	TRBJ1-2	CASSFSPRDSAYGYTF	TGTGCCAGCAGCTTTTCCCCCCGGGACAGCGCTTATGGCTACACCTTC
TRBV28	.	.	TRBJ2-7	CASANPTYAQYF	TGTGCCAGCGCTAACCCCACCTACGCGCAGTACTTC
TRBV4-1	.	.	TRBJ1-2	CASSQPANYGYTF	TGCGCCAGCAGCCAACCGGCAAACTATGGCTACACCTTC
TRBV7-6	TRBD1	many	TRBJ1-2	CASSQGQGSSYGYTF	TGTGCCAGCAGCCAGGGACAGGGTTCCTCCTATGGCTACACCTTC
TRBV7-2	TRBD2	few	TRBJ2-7	CASRDGTSGDNRYEQYF	TGTGCCAGCAGAGATGGGACTAGCGGGGACAACCGTTACGAGCAGTACTTC
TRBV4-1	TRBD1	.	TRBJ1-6	CASSQGQGISTNSPLHF	TGCGCCAGCAGCCAGGGACAGGGAATCTCAACTAATTCACCCCTCCACTTT
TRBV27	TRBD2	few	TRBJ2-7	CASSSSPGGYYEQYF	TGTGCCAGCAGTTCATCCCCGGGGGGATACTACGAGCAGTACTTC
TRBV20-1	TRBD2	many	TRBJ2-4	CSASSGRDIQYF	TGCAGTGCTAGTAGCGGGAGAGACATTCAGTACTTC
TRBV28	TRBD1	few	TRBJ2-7	CASSFSPGQGSYEQYF	TGTGCCAGCAGTTTCAGTCCTGGACAGGGCTCCTACGAGCAGTACTTC
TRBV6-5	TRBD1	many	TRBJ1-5	CASSTGTGGISNQPQHF	TGTGCCAGCAGTACTGGGACAGGAGGAATTAGCAATCAGCCCCAGCATTTT
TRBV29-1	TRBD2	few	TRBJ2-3	CSVDRAGGPSDTQYF	TGCAGCGTTGATCGAGCGGGAGGGCCCTCAGATACGCAGTATTTT
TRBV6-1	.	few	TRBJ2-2	CASIRTGELFF	TGTGCCAGCATTCGGACCGGGGAGCTGTTTTTT
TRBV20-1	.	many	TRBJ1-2	CSAIRGAGGGYTF	TGCAGTGCTATCAGGGGAGCTGGGGGTGGCTACACCTTC
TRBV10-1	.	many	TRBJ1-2	CASSESPGTPYGYTF	TGCGCCAGCAGTGAGTCTCCCGGAACCCCCTATGGCTACACCTTC
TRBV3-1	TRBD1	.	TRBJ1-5	CASSQGTGGEAQHF	TGTGCCAGCAGCCAAGGGACAGGGGGGGAAGCCCAGCATTTT
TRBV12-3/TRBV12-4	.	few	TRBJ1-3	CASSTSRLLLSGNTIYF	TGTGCCAGCAGCACTAGCCGGCTCCTACTCTCTGGAAACACCATATATTTT
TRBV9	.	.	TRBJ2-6	CASSVNSFSGANVLTF	TGTGCCAGCAGCGTGAATAGCTTCTCTGGGGCCAACGTCCTGACTTTC
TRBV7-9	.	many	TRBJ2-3	CASSLLTLSDTQYF	TGTGCCAGCTCGTTGTTGACGTTATCAGATACGCAGTATTTT
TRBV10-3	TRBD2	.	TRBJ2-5	CAISTSGMGQETQYF	TGTGCCATCAGCACTAGCGGGATGGGACAAGAGACCCAGTACTTC
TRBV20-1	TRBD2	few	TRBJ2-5	CSAPSGGLARETQYF	TGCAGTGCTCCTTCCGGGGGACTAGCTCGAGAGACCCAGTACTTC
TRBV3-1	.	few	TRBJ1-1	CASSPRGRIGTEAFF	TGTGCCAGCAGCCCTCGAGGGAGGATAGGGACTGAAGCTTTCTTT
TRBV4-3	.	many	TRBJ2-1	CASSQGPSSYNEQFF	TGCGCCAGCAGCCAAGGGCCGAGCTCCTACAATGAGCAGTTCTTC
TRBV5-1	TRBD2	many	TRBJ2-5	CASSLTGPSGVETQYF	TGCGCCAGCAGCTTAACGGGGCCCAGCGGGGTGGAGACCCAGTACTTC